These T cell receptor beta chains were read from a single sample in a study of T-cell memory formation after mild COVID-19. TCRdb re-analysed the 5' RACE reads in MiXCR, keeping a single row per CDR3 protein. The sample yields over 400,000 distinct CDR3 sequences, more than 20% seen once. The sample consisted of PBMCs or a T cell subset sorted from them (not recorded which). The receptors were gathered from an adult woman who had mild COVID-19 (a few samples of this study predate the infection). Cell type and time point are not known. Both conserved end residues are part of each CDR3. D genes are given only for firm matches. Some rows mark clone size as missing; the rest say once, few, many or name a class of expanded clone.

TRBD1	TRBV6-1	TRBJ2-1	few	TGTGCCAGCAGGGACAGGGGCTCCTACAATGAGCAGTTCTTC	CASRDRGSYNEQFF
-	TRBV7-3	TRBJ2-3	few	TGTGCCAGCAGCTCAACGCCAACAGATACGCAGTATTTT	CASSSTPTDTQYF
-	TRBV5-1	TRBJ1-2	few	TGCGCCAGCAGCTACGATTCCGGGACCTCGCGCGGCTACACCTTC	CASSYDSGTSRGYTF
-	TRBV18	TRBJ1-1	-	TGTGCCAGCTCACCTCAAAAAGTGGGAAATACTGAAGCTTTCTTT	CASSPQKVGNTEAFF
-	TRBV19	TRBJ2-1	once	TGTGCCAGTAGTATAGCGGGGTTACGCATTTACAATGAGCAGTTCTTC	CASSIAGLRIYNEQFF
-	TRBV5-1	TRBJ2-1	-	TGCGCCAGCAGCTTGTTGGCTAGCAACAATGAGCAGTTCTTC	CASSLLASNNEQFF
-	TRBV27	TRBJ2-1	-	TGTGCCAGCAGAGGCGGGGCGCTGGGGAGTGGGCAGTTCTTC	CASRGGALGSGQFF
-	TRBV19	TRBJ2-1	few	TGTGCCAGTAGTCTCCGGACCGGAGGGGATGAGCAGTTCTTC	CASSLRTGGDEQFF
-	TRBV4-3	TRBJ2-1	-	TGCGCCAGCAGCCAAGAATCGCAGTGGTCTGCTCGCAATGAGCAGTTCTTC	CASSQESQWSARNEQFF
TRBD1	TRBV3-1	TRBJ2-1	-	TGTGCCAGCAGCCGCCGGGACAGGGGAAGGGGTGAGCAGTTCTTC	CASSRRDRGRGEQFF
TRBD1	TRBV5-5	TRBJ2-7	-	TGTGCCAGCAGCTTCCCCGGGACAGAGGCCTACGAGCAGTACTTC	CASSFPGTEAYEQYF
-	TRBV29-1	TRBJ1-2	few	TGCAGCGTTTCAGGGGATTTTAACTATGGCTACACCTTC	CSVSGDFNYGYTF
-	TRBV12-3/TRBV12-4	TRBJ2-7	-	TGTGCCAGCAGCCCTGACTCGGGGGAGCAGTACTTC	CASSPDSGEQYF
-	TRBV12-3/TRBV12-4	TRBJ1-1	-	TGTGCCAGCAGTTTCCGGCCGGGTCAGGCTGAAGCTTTCTTT	CASSFRPGQAEAFF
-	TRBV2	TRBJ2-2	-	TGTGCCAGCGGGGAAGCGAACACCGGGGAGCTGTTTTTT	CASGEANTGELFF
-	TRBV9	TRBJ2-3	few	TGTGCCAGCAGCGTGCGGGAAGGCGACACAGATACGCAGTATTTT	CASSVREGDTDTQYF
TRBD1	TRBV24-1	TRBJ1-5	few	TGTGCCACCAGTGATCCCCCGGGACAGGGCAAAGGGGCCCAGCATTTT	CATSDPPGQGKGAQHF
TRBD1	TRBV11-2	TRBJ1-1	few	TGTGCCAGCAGCAACCGCCGGGACAGCACTGAAGCTTTCTTT	CASSNRRDSTEAFF
-	TRBV25-1	TRBJ2-7	-	TGTGCCAGCAGTGAATCCAACCCCTCCTACGAGCAGTACTTC	CASSESNPSYEQYF
-	TRBV12-3/TRBV12-4	TRBJ1-1	-	TGTGCCAGCAGTCTATACGACTCGCACGCTGAAGCTTTCTTT	CASSLYDSHAEAFF